The 2 T cell receptor beta chains reported below all come from one sample, sequenced in a study of identifying expanded T cells in peripheral blood. The assay was immunoSEQ multiplex PCR, and TCRdb's table has in-frame clones only and misses some. This sample carries about 85,000 clones, 70% to 90% of them seen once, and the ten largest clones take approximately 2.6%. Input material: blood. The receptors come from a person aged 18-70 years in good health.

The chain recombines TRBV2 with TRBJ1-4; 7 bases are a match to TRBD1. Trimming removed 3 bases from V and 4 bases from J; junction bases left unmatched: 2. The CDR3 is made up of 14 amino acids. Germline V lookup: CDR1 SNHLY, CDR2 FYNNEI. CDR3 region: CASSDGTVNEKLFF. The CDR3 bases are TGTGCCAGCAGTGATGGGACAGTTAATGAAAAACTGTTTTTT.

This chain connects TRBV6-5 to TRBJ2-3, with TRBD2 matching 9 bases. CDR3 size: 16 residues. J gave up 4 bases and V 2 bases, and 7 bases lay outside the gene matches. Germline assignment: CDR1 MNHEY and CDR2 SVGAGI. In DNA form, the CDR3 reads TGTGCCAGCAGTTACCGAGCGGGAGGAGGGTCAGATACGCAGTATTTT. Translation gives CASSYRAGGGSDTQYF.